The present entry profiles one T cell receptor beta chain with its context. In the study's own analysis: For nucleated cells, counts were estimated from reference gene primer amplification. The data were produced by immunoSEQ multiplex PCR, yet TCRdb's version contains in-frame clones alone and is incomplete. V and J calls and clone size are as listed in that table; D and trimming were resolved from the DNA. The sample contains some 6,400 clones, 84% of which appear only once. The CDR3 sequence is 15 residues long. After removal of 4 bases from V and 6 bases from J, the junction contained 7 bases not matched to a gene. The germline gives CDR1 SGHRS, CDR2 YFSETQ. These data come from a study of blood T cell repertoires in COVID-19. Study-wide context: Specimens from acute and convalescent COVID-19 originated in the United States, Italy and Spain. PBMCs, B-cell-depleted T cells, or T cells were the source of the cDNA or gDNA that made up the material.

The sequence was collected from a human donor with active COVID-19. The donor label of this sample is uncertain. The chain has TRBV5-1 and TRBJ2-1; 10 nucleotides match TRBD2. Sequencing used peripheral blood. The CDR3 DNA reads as TGCGCCAGCAGCCTAGCAGCGGGAGGGGGCAATGAGCAGTTCTTC. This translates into CASSLAAGGGNEQFF.